The sequence of this T cell receptor beta chain was determined in a study of blood T cell repertoires in COVID-19 (dated by TCRdb to 2018 to 2021). For the wider study: The collaborator samples originated in the United States, Italy and Spain and spanned the acute and convalescent phases of COVID-19. The material from the prospective study consisted of cDNA or gDNA derived from T cells, B-cell-depleted T cells, or PBMCs. The samples were drawn from two sources: the first 160 participants of the ongoing ImmuneRACE study, and over 950 subjects contributed by 6 global collaborators. Where available, HLA class I and class II types were taken from metadata supplied by the sample provider and were not determined by assay-based typing. Subjects who had been exposed to COVID-19, were actively infected with it, or had recovered from it provided the deeply sampled blood TCRbeta repertoires that made up the dataset. The repertoires were made available in a free public database intended to serve as a resource for research on the immune response to SARS-CoV-2. Sample metadata almost always included a de-identified subject ID, COVID-19 status, age in years and sex.

TCRbeta CDR3 regions were amplified from genomic DNA by means of the immunoSEQ Assay, a bias-controlled multiplex PCR. The published analysis was carried out like this. The number of nucleated cells in each sample was estimated from the amplification of reference gene primers within the assay. Sequence reads were collapsed and filtered to measure the absolute abundance of every unique TCRbeta CDR3 rearrangement. For each sample, productive Simpson clonality was calculated by taking the square root of Simpson's diversity index across productive rearrangements. TCRdb provides this immuneACCESS table in a form limited to in-frame rearrangements. Some clones are lacking; in checked studies, under half of them reflect an unresolved V gene, and why the rest are absent is not known. V and J calls and clone size come straight from that table; D and trimming were deduced from the DNA. The sample contains some 300,000 clones, roughly 88% of them found a single time. The ten largest clones represent 0.75% to 1% of the sample.

Trimming leaves V shorter by 4 bases and J shorter by 4 bases, with the junction holding 0 bases beyond the gene matches. The CDR3 measures 14 amino acids from cysteine to phenylalanine. The CDR3 DNA has 42 bases and is translated from base 1. According to the germline V gene, CDR1 reads MGHRA and CDR2 reads YSYEKL. Study-level results and caveats: How much clinical and demographic metadata was included differed by source and by participant, and the metadata was provided uncurated.

Comments on this clone: It has no known antigen specificity. Base quality data are lacking; no much larger clone is found one base away.

Participants in the prospective study were aged about 18 to 89 years, lived in 20 to 30 United States geographic areas, and enrolled through a virtual design. To assign participants to cohorts, the prospective study relied on clinical history that participants themselves reported in a screening survey and a study questionnaire. For ImmuneRACE Cohort 3, a participant was defined as recovered based on two consecutive negative NP/OP PCR tests, clearance by a healthcare professional, or resolution of symptoms. In the prospective study, mobile phlebotomists collected whole blood, serum and a nasopharyngeal or oropharyngeal swab from each participant. Prospective study participants could optionally give additional blood draws and questionnaires over a roughly 2-month period. Blood samples from the prospective study were shipped frozen or at room temperature prior to DNA extraction.

The TCR originated in a woman aged 25 to 45 who had recovered from COVID-19. The chain was built from TRBV4-1 and TRBJ2-7, and 14 junction bases match TRBD2. Sequenced sample: PBMCs or T cells enriched from blood (not recorded which). The CDR3: CASSRLAGGYEQYF. The nucleotide sequence is TGCGCCAGCAGCCGACTAGCGGGAGGGTACGAGCAGTACTTC.